This TCR beta chain is from a study of T cells after posttransplantation cyclophosphamide. Overall study results and limits: TRB overlap between skin or GI tissue T cells and blood was limited. Donor CD8+ memory clones often dominated recipient blood repertoires at later times. After PTCy, TRB diversity resembled that of CNI/methotrexate controls.

Trimming took off 5 bases at V and 2 bases at J, with 10 bases between the two ends. Germline loops: CDR1 SGHDT, CDR2 YYEEEE. This CDR3 spans 14 amino acids. A marrow graft followed busulfan-fludarabine conditioning, with cyclophosphamide on days +3 and +4. Here immunoSEQ multiplex PCR was the method, and the copy in TCRdb shows in-frame clones only, minus some. The repertoire consists of 20,000 or so clones, with 74% occurring once and the leading ten covering 25% to 35%. Concerning this clone itself: The target antigen is unknown.

This chain connects TRBV5-6 to TRBJ1-4; D remains unclear. The specimen comprised PBMCs, sampled after an allogeneic stem cell transplant with post-transplant cyclophosphamide. The TCR comes from a male patient between 25 and 39 years old who received an allogeneic stem cell transplant from a related donor, was CMV-positive, and had acute GVHD only. Certain T cells may be donor cells from the graft. CDR3 in DNA: TGTGCCAGCAGATCAGTCGGGACTAATGAAAAACTGTTTTTT. As protein: CASRSVGTNEKLFF. The whole variable domain, remainder taken from reference TRBV5-6 and TRBJ1-4, is DAGVTQSPTHLIKTRGQQVTLRCSPKSGHDTVSWYQQALGQGPQFIFQYYEEEERQRGNFPDRFSGHQFPNYSSELNVNALLLGDSALYLCASRSVGTNEKLFFGSGTQLSVL.